These 5 T cell receptor beta chains originate from one sample sequenced in a study of siplizumab effects on memory and regulatory T cells. Clones were sequenced by immunoSEQ multiplex PCR, and TCRdb holds only the in-frame ones, with some missing. The data contain tens of thousands of clones, around 80% of them singletons. The sequenced material came from memory CD4+ T cells sorted from blood. Every receptor here comes from a human donor in good health.

This clone was seen only once. The genes are TRBV27 and TRBJ2-2; a weak D match, TRBD1 (6 bases). The length of the CDR3 is 15 residues. Germline V gene data show CDR1 as MNHEY and CDR2 as SMNVEV (reference sequence). Trimming pared 6 bases from V and 4 bases from J, leaving 15 bases between. The CDR3 DNA follows: TGTGCCAGCAGAGAACGGGACATACCCACCGGGGAGCTGTTTTTT. It codes for CASRERDIPTGELFF.

In its sample, this clone was seen once. V is TRBV6-5 and J is TRBJ1-2, with D perhaps matching TRBD1 (5 bases). Germline V CDR1 and CDR2: MNHEY, SVGAGI. Trimming took off 6 bases at V and 8 bases at J, with 19 bases between the two ends. The CDR3 runs 14 residues. Here the CDR3 reads CASRFRQFEGGYTF. CDR3 coding DNA: TGTGCCAGCAGATTCCGACAGTTCGAGGGCGGCTACACCTTC.

This chain uses TRBV5-1 with TRBJ2-4; D may be TRBD1 or TRBD2 (5 bases each). CDR3 length equals 16 residues. In germline, CDR1 is SGHRS, CDR2 YFSETQ. The germline V and J ends were trimmed by 1 base and 0 bases, with 11 bases remaining between them. The CDR3: CASSLLGAGAKNIQYF. The CDR3, as DNA: TGCGCCAGCAGCTTGCTCGGGGCCGGAGCCAAAAACATTCAGTACTTC.

The J gene is TRBJ2-5, the V gene TRBV5-1; no reliable D call. This CDR3 is 13 amino acids long. V was cut by 4 bases and J by 1 base, with 8 bases left in between. The V gene's germline CDR1 is SGHRS and CDR2 YFSETQ. CDR3 region: CASSLHIQETQYF. The DNA of the CDR3 is TGCGCCAGCAGCCTCCACATCCAAGAGACCCAGTACTTC.

This clone turned up a few times. The chain recombines TRBV19 with TRBJ1-5; possible D gene TRBD1, 6 bases. Trimming took off 4 bases at V and 6 bases at J, with 13 bases between the two ends. The CDR3 has 14 residues. Per germline, CDR1 LNHDA and CDR2 SQIVND (reference sequence). DNA of the CDR3: TGTGCCAGTAGTAGCAGGGGCAGAGGTCAGCCCCAGCATTTT. Translated: CASSSRGRGQPQHF.